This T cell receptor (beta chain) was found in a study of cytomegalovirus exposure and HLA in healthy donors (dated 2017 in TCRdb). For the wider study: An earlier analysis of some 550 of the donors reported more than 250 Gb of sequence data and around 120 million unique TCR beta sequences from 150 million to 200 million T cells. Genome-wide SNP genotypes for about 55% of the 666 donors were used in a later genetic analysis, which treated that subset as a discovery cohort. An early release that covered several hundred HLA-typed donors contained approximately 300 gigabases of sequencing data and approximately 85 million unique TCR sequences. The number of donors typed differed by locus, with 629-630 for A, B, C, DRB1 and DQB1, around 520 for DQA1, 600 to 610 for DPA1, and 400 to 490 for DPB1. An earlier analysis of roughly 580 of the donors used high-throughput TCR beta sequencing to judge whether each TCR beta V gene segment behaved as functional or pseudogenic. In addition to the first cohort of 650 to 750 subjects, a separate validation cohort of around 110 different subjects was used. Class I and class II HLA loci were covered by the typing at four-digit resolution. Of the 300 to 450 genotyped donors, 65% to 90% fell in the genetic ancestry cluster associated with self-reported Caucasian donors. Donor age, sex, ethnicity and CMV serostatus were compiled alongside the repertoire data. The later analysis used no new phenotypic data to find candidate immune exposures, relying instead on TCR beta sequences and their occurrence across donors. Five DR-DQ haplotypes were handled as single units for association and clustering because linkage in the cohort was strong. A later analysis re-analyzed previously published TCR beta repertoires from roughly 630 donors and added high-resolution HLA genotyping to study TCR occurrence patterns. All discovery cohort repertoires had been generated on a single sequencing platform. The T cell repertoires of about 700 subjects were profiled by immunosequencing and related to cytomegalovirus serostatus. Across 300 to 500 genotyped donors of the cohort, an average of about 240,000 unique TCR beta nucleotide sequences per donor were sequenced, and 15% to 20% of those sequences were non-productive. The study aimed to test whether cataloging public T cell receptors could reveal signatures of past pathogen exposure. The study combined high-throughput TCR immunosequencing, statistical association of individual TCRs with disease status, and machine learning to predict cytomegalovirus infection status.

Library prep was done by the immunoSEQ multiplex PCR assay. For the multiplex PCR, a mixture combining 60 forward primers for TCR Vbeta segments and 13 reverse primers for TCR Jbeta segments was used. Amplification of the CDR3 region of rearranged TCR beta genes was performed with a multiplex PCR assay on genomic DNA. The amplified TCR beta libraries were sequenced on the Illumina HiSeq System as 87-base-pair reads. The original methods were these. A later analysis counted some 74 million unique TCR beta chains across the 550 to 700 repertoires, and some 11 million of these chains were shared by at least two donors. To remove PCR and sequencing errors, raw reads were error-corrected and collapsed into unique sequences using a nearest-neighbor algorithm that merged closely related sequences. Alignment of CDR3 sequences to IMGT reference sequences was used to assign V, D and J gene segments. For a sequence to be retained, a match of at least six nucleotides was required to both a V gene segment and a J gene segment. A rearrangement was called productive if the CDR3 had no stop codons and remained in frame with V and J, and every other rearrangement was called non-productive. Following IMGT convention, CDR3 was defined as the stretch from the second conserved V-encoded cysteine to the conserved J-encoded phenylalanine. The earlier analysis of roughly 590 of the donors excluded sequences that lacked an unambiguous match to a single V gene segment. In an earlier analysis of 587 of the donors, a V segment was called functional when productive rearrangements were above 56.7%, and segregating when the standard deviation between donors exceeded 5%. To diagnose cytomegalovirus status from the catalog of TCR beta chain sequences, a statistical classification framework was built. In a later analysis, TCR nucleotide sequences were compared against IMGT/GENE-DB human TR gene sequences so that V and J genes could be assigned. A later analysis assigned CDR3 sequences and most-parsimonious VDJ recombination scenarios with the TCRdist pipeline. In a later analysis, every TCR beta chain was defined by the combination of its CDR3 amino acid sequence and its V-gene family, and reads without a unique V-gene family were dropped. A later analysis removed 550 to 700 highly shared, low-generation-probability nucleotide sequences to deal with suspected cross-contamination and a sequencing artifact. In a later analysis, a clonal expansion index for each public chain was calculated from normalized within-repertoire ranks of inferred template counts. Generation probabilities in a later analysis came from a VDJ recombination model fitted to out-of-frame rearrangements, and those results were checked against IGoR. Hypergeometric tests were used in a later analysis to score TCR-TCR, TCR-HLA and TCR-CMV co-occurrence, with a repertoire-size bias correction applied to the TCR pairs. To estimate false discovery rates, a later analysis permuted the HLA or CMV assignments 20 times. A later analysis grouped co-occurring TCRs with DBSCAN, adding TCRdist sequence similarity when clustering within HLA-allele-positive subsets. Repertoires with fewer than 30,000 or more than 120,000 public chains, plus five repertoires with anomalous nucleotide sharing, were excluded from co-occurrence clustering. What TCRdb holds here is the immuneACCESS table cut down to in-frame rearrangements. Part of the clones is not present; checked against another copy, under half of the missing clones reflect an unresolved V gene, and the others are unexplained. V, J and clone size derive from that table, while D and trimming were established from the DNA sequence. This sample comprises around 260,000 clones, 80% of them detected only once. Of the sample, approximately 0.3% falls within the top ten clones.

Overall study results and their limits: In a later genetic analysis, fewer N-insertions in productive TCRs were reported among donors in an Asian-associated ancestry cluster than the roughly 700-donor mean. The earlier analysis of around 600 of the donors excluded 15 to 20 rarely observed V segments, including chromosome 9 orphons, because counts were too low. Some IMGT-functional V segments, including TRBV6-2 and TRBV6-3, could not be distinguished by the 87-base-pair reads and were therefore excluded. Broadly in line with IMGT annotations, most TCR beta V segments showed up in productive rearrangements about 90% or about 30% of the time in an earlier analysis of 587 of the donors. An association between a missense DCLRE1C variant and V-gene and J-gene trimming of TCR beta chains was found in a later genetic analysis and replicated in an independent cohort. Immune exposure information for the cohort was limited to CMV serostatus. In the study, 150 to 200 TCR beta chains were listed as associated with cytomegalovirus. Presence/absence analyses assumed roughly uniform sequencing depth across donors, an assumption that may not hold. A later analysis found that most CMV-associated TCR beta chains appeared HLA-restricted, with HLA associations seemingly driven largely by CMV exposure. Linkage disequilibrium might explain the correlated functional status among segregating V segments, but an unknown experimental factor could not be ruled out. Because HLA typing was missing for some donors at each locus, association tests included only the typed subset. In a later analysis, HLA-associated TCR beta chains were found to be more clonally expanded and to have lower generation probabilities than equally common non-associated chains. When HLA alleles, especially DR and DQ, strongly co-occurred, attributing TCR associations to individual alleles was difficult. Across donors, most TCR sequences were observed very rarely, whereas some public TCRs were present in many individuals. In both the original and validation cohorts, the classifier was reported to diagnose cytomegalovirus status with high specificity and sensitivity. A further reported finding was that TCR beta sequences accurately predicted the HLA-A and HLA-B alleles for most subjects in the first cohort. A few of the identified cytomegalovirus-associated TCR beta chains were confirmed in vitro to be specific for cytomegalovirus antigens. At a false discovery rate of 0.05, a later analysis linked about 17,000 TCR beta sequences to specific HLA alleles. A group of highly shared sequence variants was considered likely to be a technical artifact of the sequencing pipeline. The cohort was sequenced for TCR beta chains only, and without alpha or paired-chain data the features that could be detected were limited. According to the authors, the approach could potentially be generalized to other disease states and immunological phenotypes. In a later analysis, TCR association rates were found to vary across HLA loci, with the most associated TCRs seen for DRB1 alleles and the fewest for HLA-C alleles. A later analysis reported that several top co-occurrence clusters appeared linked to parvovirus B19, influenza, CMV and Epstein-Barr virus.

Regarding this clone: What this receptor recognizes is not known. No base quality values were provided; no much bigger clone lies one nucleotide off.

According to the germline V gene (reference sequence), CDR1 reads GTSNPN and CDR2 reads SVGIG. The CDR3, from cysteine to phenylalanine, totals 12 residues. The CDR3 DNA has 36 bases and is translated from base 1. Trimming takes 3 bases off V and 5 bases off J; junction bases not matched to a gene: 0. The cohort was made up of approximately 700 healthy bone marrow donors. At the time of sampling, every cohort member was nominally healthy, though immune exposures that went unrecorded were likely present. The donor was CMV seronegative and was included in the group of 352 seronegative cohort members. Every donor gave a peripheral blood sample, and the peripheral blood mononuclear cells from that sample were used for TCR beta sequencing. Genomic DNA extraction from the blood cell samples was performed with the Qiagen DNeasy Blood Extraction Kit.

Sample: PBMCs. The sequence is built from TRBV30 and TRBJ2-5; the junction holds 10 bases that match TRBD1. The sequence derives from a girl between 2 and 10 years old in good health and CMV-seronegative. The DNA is TGTGCCTGGAGGGGACAGGGGGAGACCCAGTACTTC. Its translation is CAWRGQGETQYF.